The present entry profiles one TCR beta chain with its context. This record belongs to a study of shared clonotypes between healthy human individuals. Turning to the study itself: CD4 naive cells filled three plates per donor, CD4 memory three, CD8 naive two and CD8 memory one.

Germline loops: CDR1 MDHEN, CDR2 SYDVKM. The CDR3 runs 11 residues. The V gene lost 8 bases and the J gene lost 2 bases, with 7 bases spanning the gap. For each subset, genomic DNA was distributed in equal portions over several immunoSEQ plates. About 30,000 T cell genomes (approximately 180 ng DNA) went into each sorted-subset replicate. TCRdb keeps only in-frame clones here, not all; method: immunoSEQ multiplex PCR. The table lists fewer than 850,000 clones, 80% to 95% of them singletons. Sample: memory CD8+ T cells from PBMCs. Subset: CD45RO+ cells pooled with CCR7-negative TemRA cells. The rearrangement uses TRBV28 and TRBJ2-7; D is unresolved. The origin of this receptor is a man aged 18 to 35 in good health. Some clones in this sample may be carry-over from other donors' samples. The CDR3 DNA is TGTGCCAGCTACGGTCCCTACGAGCAGTACTTC. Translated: CASYGPYEQYF.